What follows are 25 T cell receptor beta chains derived from one specimen sequenced in a study of identifying expanded T cells in peripheral blood. Method: immunoSEQ multiplex PCR; TCRdb's copy keeps in-frame clones and lacks some. The profile covers more than 75,000 clones, with around 87% appearing a single time and 4.5% to 7% taken by the ten largest. The sample consisted of blood. The source is a person between 18 and 75 years old in good health.

Comments on this clone: A junction boundary mismatches the germline segment, possibly from a read error. This chain uses TRBV30 with TRBJ1-1; no firm D call. Germline lookup yields CDR1 GTSNPN and CDR2 SVGIG (reference sequence). The CDR3 consists of 14 residues. CDR3 DNA: TGTGCCTGGGCAAAGTGGAGCGTGAACGCTGAAGCTTTCTTT. It specifies CAWAKWSVNAEAFF.

The chain links TRBV29-1 to TRBJ1-2; D gene ambiguous. V was cut by 4 bases and J by 10 bases, with 4 bases left in between. Germline V gives CDR1 SQVTM, CDR2 ANQGSEA. This CDR3 has 8 residues. CDR3 sequence (DNA): TGCAGCGTTGGGGACTACACCTTC. Translating it yields CSVGDYTF.

The V gene is TRBV9, the J gene TRBJ2-7; a possible D gene is TRBD2 (5 bases). Germline V lookup: CDR1 SGDLS, CDR2 YYNGEE. There are 14 residues in the CDR3. Trimming took 0 bases from V and 2 from J, leaving 9 bases between them. CDR3 loop: CASSVDHGTYEQYF. In DNA, the CDR3 is TGTGCCAGCAGCGTAGATCACGGGACCTACGAGCAGTACTTC.

This clone was seen a few times. The chain has TRBV19 and TRBJ2-7, with D maybe TRBD1 (5 bases). CDR1 and CDR2 (germline): LNHDA, SQIVND (reference sequence). With 4 bases removed from V and 3 bases from J, the gap between germline ends came to 16 bases. This CDR3 comprises 15 residues. This CDR3 reads CASSTQRSQGYEQYF. CDR3 nucleotides: TGTGCCAGTAGTACCCAGCGCTCTCAGGGCTACGAGCAGTACTTC.

The count of this clone is one. The V gene is TRBV2, the J gene TRBJ2-7, with D uncertain. The CDR3 spans 11 residues. V lost 5 bases, J lost 3 bases, and 5 bases lay in between. Germline CDR1 SNHLY, CDR2 FYNNEI. The CDR3 protein is CASSNNYEQYF. The CDR3 DNA follows: TGTGCCAGCAGTAATAACTACGAGCAGTACTTC.

The chain couples TRBV15 to TRBJ1-3, with D hard to call. Trimming took off 1 base at V and 0 bases at J, with 7 bases between the two ends. This CDR3 region has 15 residues. Germline CDR1 and CDR2: LNHNV and YYDKDF (reference sequence). CDR3 protein: CATSRGINSGNTIYF. DNA of the CDR3: TGTGCCACCAGCAGAGGGATTAACTCTGGAAACACCATATATTTT.

For the CDR3, the DNA is TGTGCCAGCAGATCGACAGGATACAATGAGCAGTTCTTC. It is translated as CASRSTGYNEQFF. The chain recombines TRBV2 with TRBJ2-1; a weak D match, TRBD1 (6 bases). V lost 6 bases to trimming and J lost 4 bases, with 10 bases between them. Germline V CDR1 and CDR2: SNHLY, FYNNEI. This CDR3 spans 13 amino acids. Using reference TRBV2 and TRBJ2-1 for the parts outside the CDR3, the full variable domain is EPEVTQTPSHQVTQMGQEVILRCVPISNHLYFYWYRQILGQKVEFLVSFYNNEISEKSEIFDDQFSVERPDGSNFTLKIRSTKLEDSAMYFCASRSTGYNEQFFGPGTRLTVL.

The DNA for the CDR3 is TGTGCCAGCAGCTTAACCGGGACAGGTTCCTACGAGCAGTACTTC. Its translation: CASSLTGTGSYEQYF. The rearrangement uses TRBV7-2 and TRBJ2-7; 8 positions agree with TRBD1. CDR1 SGHTA and CDR2 FQGNSA come from the germline V gene. V trimming: 2 bases; J trimming: 1 base; junction bases outside the gene matches: 4. CDR3 size: 15 residues.

The genes are TRBV6-1 and TRBJ2-3; D gene uncertain. The CDR3 length is 12 residues. Trimming took off 6 bases at V and 0 bases at J, with 4 bases between the two ends. The germline V gene encodes CDR1 MNHNS and CDR2 SASEGT. CDR3 in amino acids: CASRGSTDTQYF. CDR3 bases: TGTGCCAGCAGAGGAAGCACAGATACGCAGTATTTT.

The chain recombines TRBV18 with TRBJ2-7; D is unclear. Germline lookup yields CDR1 KGHSH and CDR2 LQKENI. V was trimmed by 6 bases and J by 1 base, leaving 10 bases between them. The CDR3 spans 13 residues. The CDR3 region is CASSPIESYEQYF. CDR3 DNA: TGTGCCAGCTCCCCGATAGAATCCTACGAGCAGTACTTC.

This chain uses TRBV7-2 with TRBJ1-4, with D maybe TRBD1 (6 bases). V was trimmed by 5 bases and J by 7 bases, leaving 17 bases between them. The germline V gene encodes CDR1 SGHTA and CDR2 FQGNSA. The CDR3 has 15 residues. CDR3 in DNA: TGTGCCAGCAGCCTGTCGGGGGCGGGAGGTGAAAAACTGTTTTTT. Translated: CASSLSGAGGEKLFF.

The rearrangement joins TRBV11-2 to TRBJ1-1; D unresolved. In germline, CDR1 is SGHAT, CDR2 FQNNGV. V was clipped by 3 bases and J by 2 bases, with 4 bases between them. The CDR3 length is 12 residues. The CDR3 nucleotides are TGTGCCAGCAGCTTGCAAAACACTGAAGCTTTCTTT. It translates to CASSLQNTEAFF.

V and J are TRBV4-3 and TRBJ2-6, with D maybe TRBD1 (5 bases). The CDR3 is made up of 18 amino acids. V was trimmed by 0 bases and J by 0 bases, leaving 12 bases between them. The germline V gene encodes CDR1 LGHNA and CDR2 YSLEER. CDR3 sequence (DNA): TGCGCCAGCAGCCAAGACTGGGGCCTACTCTCTGGGGCCAACGTCCTGACTTTC. Protein sequence: CASSQDWGLLSGANVLTF.

The chain joins TRBV5-1 to TRBJ1-5; D not resolved. CDR3 length equals 14 residues. Trimming pared 5 bases from V and 2 bases from J, leaving 11 bases between. Germline V gene data show CDR1 as SGHRS and CDR2 as YFSETQ. The chain's CDR3 is CASSPAVGNQPQHF. The DNA of the CDR3 is TGCGCCAGCAGTCCGGCGGTAGGCAATCAGCCCCAGCATTTT.

This clone was picked up one time. The J gene is TRBJ2-2, the V gene TRBV4-1; possibly TRBD2 for D (5 bases). This CDR3 region has 15 residues. Trimming took off 0 bases at V and 6 bases at J, with 11 bases between the two ends. CDR1 and CDR2 from the germline V gene are MGHRA and YSYEKL. This chain's CDR3 is CASSQDTGVPGELFF. In nucleotides, the CDR3 is TGCGCCAGCAGCCAAGACACCGGGGTTCCCGGGGAGCTGTTTTTT.

The chain links TRBV7-2 to TRBJ1-1; maybe TRBD1 (6 bases). Between the trimmed V and J ends, which lost 8 bases and 4 bases, there was a span of 20 bases. The CDR3 loop spans 15 amino acids. Germline V gene data show CDR1 as SGHTA and CDR2 as FQGNSA. CDR3 region: CASDHLQGTFTEAFF. The CDR3 DNA reads TGTGCCAGCGACCACCTCCAGGGGACCTTCACTGAAGCTTTCTTT.

The chain carries TRBV28 and TRBJ2-1, with D possibly TRBD2 on 5 matching bases. The CDR3 extends over 13 amino acids. CDR1 is MDHEN and CDR2 is SYDVKM in the germline V gene. V was shortened by 2 bases and J by 8 bases, with 10 bases between the two germline ends. Written as DNA, the CDR3 is TGTGCCAGCAGTTTACCGGGATTTCATGAGCAGTTCTTC. Residues: CASSLPGFHEQFF. The full variable domain, with the rest looked up from reference TRBV28 and TRBJ2-1, is DVKVTQSSRYLVKRTGEKVFLECVQDMDHENMFWYRQDPGLGLRLIYFSYDVKMKEKGDIPEGYSVSREKKERFSLILESASTNQTSMYLCASSLPGFHEQFFGPGTRLTVL.

The chain uses TRBV7-2 and TRBJ1-2, with TRBD1 identical over 8 bases. This CDR3 contains 14 residues. The V segment lost 5 bases and the J segment 2 bases; nucleotides outside the gene matches: 4. Germline V gene data show CDR1 as SGHTA and CDR2 as FQGNSA. CDR3 region: CASSPGQGNYGYTF. The DNA for the CDR3 is TGTGCCAGCAGCCCCGGACAGGGAAACTATGGCTACACCTTC.

This chain joins TRBV18 and TRBJ2-1; 8 bases line up with TRBD1. This CDR3 comprises 14 residues. The V segment lost 2 bases and the J segment 5 bases; nucleotides outside the gene matches: 2. CDR1 KGHSH and CDR2 LQKENI come from the germline V gene. The CDR3 loop is CASSPWGQDNEQFF. In DNA, the CDR3 is TGTGCCAGCTCACCATGGGGACAGGACAATGAGCAGTTCTTC.

The V and J genes are TRBV25-1 and TRBJ2-1, with D perhaps being TRBD1 or TRBD2 (6 bases each). Per germline, CDR1 MGHDK and CDR2 SYGVNS. V was pared by 4 bases and J by 10 bases, with 8 bases between. The CDR3 extends over 11 amino acids. The CDR3: CASSGGAEQFF. The CDR3 DNA reads as TGTGCCAGCAGTGGGGGGGCAGAGCAGTTCTTC.

The genes are TRBV7-2 and TRBJ1-2; the D is unclear. Germline V lookup: CDR1 SGHTA, CDR2 FQGNSA. CDR3 length: 15 residues. The V end lost 4 bases, the J end lost 2 bases, and 14 bases lay between the germline ends. The CDR3 coding sequence is TGTGCCAGCAGCTCCACCCCGGCGGCCAACTATGGCTACACCTTC. This translates into CASSSTPAANYGYTF.

The rearrangement links TRBV18 to TRBJ1-1; 9 bases are shared with TRBD1. Germline CDR1 is KGHSH and CDR2 is LQKENI. V gave up 5 bases and J gave up 3 bases; unmatched junction bases: 22. The CDR3 totals 20 residues. The CDR3 sequence is CASSGPGQGPQGAYDTEAFF. CDR3 DNA sequence: TGTGCCAGCTCAGGTCCGGGACAGGGTCCCCAAGGGGCCTACGACACTGAAGCTTTCTTT.

The J gene is TRBJ1-1, the V gene TRBV29-1; unclear D gene. Germline CDR1 reads SQVTM; CDR2 reads ANQGSEA. CDR3 length: 13 residues. The ends were cut back, 6 bases at V and 2 bases at J, with 13 bases in the middle. CDR3 amino acids: CSVSPGYNTEAFF. The CDR3 DNA is TGCAGCGTCTCTCCGGGATACAACACTGAAGCTTTCTTT. The variable domain in full, completed from reference TRBV29-1 and TRBJ1-1, reads SAVISQKPSRDICQRGTSLTIQCQVDSQVTMMFWYRQQPGQSLTLIATANQGSEATYESGFVIDKFPISRPNLTFSTLTVSNMSPEDSSIYLCSVSPGYNTEAFFGQGTRLTVV.

CDR3 amino acids: CASSPGAVLGVLNTGELFF. As DNA, the CDR3 is TGTGCCAGCAGCCCCGGTGCTGTCCTCGGGGTTTTGAACACCGGGGAGCTGTTTTTT. J is TRBJ2-2 and V is TRBV7-2, with a weak D call TRBD2 (5 bases). Trimming left V 5 bases short and J 1 base short, with 23 bases between. In germline, CDR1 is SGHTA, CDR2 FQGNSA. CDR3 length: 19 amino acids.

The rearrangement links TRBV6-5 to TRBJ2-7; D remains unclear. Between the trimmed V and J ends, which lost 0 bases and 3 bases, there was a span of 15 bases. CDR1 and CDR2 from the germline V gene are MNHEY and SVGAGI. The CDR3 loop spans 16 amino acids. The CDR3 is CASSYSKLGSIYEQYF. CDR3 bases: TGTGCCAGCAGTTACTCGAAGTTGGGCAGTATCTACGAGCAGTACTTC.